These 25 T cell receptor beta chains were sequenced from one sample in a study of CD8+ T cells in alopecia areata. Extraction of RNA preceded its reverse transcription into cDNA, which served as the sequencing template. TCRdb's copy holds only in-frame clones and misses some; the assay was immunoSEQ multiplex PCR. Altogether roughly 200,000 clones are present, about 55% being singletons, with the ten largest covering 11%. The treatment is: oral pan-JAK inhibitor, 5-10 mg twice daily. Sequencing was performed on CD8+ T cells sorted from blood, taken at week 24, from a patient treated with tofacitinib. The receptor source for this set is a human donor with alopecia areata.

This clone has only a few counts. CDR3 DNA sequence: TGTGCCAGCAGCTTCGGCATCAGACAGGGGCTGGACTATGGCTACACCTTC. Protein: CASSFGIRQGLDYGYTF. V gene TRBV13 combines with J gene TRBJ1-2, with TRBD1 matching 8 bases. J lost 3 bases, V lost 3 bases, and 12 bases had no gene match. There are 17 residues in the CDR3. Germline loops: CDR1 PRHDT, CDR2 FYEKMQ (reference sequence).

This chain uses TRBV19 with TRBJ1-4, with no clear D. The CDR3 is 10 residues long. Trimming stripped 10 bases from V and 8 bases from J, with 8 bases between. Germline values: CDR1 LNHDA, CDR2 SQIVND (reference sequence). CDR3: CATRREKLFF. The CDR3, as DNA: TGTGCCACCAGACGAGAAAAACTGTTTTTT.

This clone was observed once. The chain joins TRBV4-3 to TRBJ2-1; D is perhaps TRBD2 (5 bases). V lost 4 bases and J 5 bases, leaving 9 bases between the germline ends. Germline V gene sequence: CDR1 LGHNA, CDR2 YSLEER. This CDR3 is built from 13 residues. The CDR3 DNA is TGCGCCAGCAGCCCCTCACTAGACAATGAGCAGTTCTTC. Its translation: CASSPSLDNEQFF.

This clone was detected a few times. The chain is built from TRBV12-5 and TRBJ2-3; no clear D gene. There are 11 residues in the CDR3. V was trimmed by 6 bases and J by 2 bases, leaving 3 bases between them. In germline, CDR1 is LGHNT, CDR2 FRNRAP. CDR3 bases: TGTGCTAGTGGAACCACAGATACGCAGTATTTT. Amino acid sequence: CASGTTDTQYF.

This clone was seen more than once but under ten times. The rearrangement uses TRBV11-2 and TRBJ2-7; perhaps TRBD1 as D (5 bases). Looked up from germline, CDR1 is SGHAT and CDR2 is FQNNGV. V shed 4 bases and J shed 3 bases, with 10 bases lying between them. The CDR3 has 13 amino acids. CDR3 DNA sequence: TGTGCCAGCAGCTACGAGCAGGGCTACGAGCAGTACTTC. The encoded protein is CASSYEQGYEQYF.

V and J are TRBV29-1 and TRBJ2-7; 7 positions agree with TRBD1. Trimming at V came to 4 bases and at J to 2 bases, leaving 8 bases not matched to a gene. The CDR3 length is 14 residues. Germline V gene data show CDR1 as SQVTM and CDR2 as ANQGSEA. The CDR3 DNA sequence: TGCAGCGTTGTGTGGGACAGAGTCCCCTACGAGCAGTACTTC. This encodes CSVVWDRVPYEQYF.

The V call is TRBV6-6, the J call TRBJ2-3; the D is unclear. V was cut by 7 bases and J by 2 bases, with 13 bases left in between. The CDR3 has 14 amino acids. Germline CDR1 reads MNHNY; CDR2 reads SVGAGI (reference sequence). The CDR3 reads CASNDGRYTDTQYF. The CDR3 nucleotides read TGTGCCAGCAATGATGGGCGCTACACAGATACGCAGTATTTT.

This clone turned up a few times. This sequence joins TRBV30 and TRBJ2-3; 9 bases align to TRBD1. This CDR3 spans 14 amino acids. Germline V gene sequence: CDR1 GTSNPN, CDR2 SVGIG (reference sequence). V lost 7 bases and J lost 5; bases outside the gene matches: 10. The CDR3 DNA is TGTGCCTACTCGACAGGGGGTTCAGGAGATACGCAGTATTTT. Translation gives CAYSTGGSGDTQYF.

Only one count was recorded for this clone. The rearrangement links TRBV27 to TRBJ1-2, with 8 bases fitting TRBD1. CDR3 size: 15 residues. V shed 5 bases and J 6 bases; nucleotides not matched to a gene: 11. Looked up from germline, CDR1 is MNHEY and CDR2 is SMNVEV (reference sequence). CDR3 bases: TGTGCCAGCAGTGGAACAGGGGGTTCCAGGAATGGCTACACCTTC. Its protein product is CASSGTGGSRNGYTF.

The CDR3 nucleotides read TGCAGCGTTAGGGAGAATGAAAAACTGTTTTTT. Amino acids: CSVRENEKLFF. The gene calls are TRBV29-1 and TRBJ1-4, with D uncertain. Trimming removed 5 bases at V and 5 bases at J, with 6 bases between. CDR1 is SQVTM, CDR2 ANQGSEA, per germline. The CDR3 spans 11 residues.

CDR3 in amino acids: CASVNIAGGPLYEQFF. The CDR3 DNA reads as TGCGCCAGCGTTAACATAGCGGGGGGGCCCCTCTATGAGCAGTTCTTC. The gene calls are TRBV5-1 and TRBJ2-1, with 11 bases fitting TRBD2. Germline CDR1 SGHRS, CDR2 YFSETQ. This CDR3 has 16 residues. V was clipped by 7 bases and J by 8 bases; unmatched bases: 14.

In this sample, this clone turned up a few times. This chain links TRBV11-1 with TRBJ1-1; D gene uncertain. Germline CDR1 is SGHAT and CDR2 is FQDESV (reference sequence). V was trimmed by 5 bases and J by 0 bases, leaving 7 bases between them. The length of the CDR3 is 13 residues. As DNA, the CDR3 is TGTGCCAGCAGCCGGAAGGTGAACACTGAAGCTTTCTTT. Amino acid sequence: CASSRKVNTEAFF.

J is TRBJ2-5 and V is TRBV7-6, with 8 bases lining up with TRBD1. Germline values: CDR1 SGHVS, CDR2 FNYEAQ. The CDR3 consists of 14 residues. The junction had 2 bases not matched to a gene; V was cut back by 3 bases and J by 2 bases. CDR3 sequence reads: CASSLDRAQETQYF. CDR3 coding DNA: TGTGCCAGCAGCTTGGACAGGGCGCAAGAGACCCAGTACTTC.

This chain joins TRBV5-8 and TRBJ1-1; 7 positions match TRBD1. Germline CDR1 and CDR2: SGHTS and YDEGEE. Trimming cost V 3 bases and J 2 bases; bases outside gene matches: 10. The CDR3 runs 16 residues. The CDR3 loop reads CASSSWGDSRNTEAFF. In DNA, the CDR3 is TGTGCCAGCAGCTCTTGGGGGGACAGCCGAAACACTGAAGCTTTCTTT.

This chain uses TRBV10-3 with TRBJ2-7, with 8 positions matching TRBD1. The germline CDR1 and CDR2 sequences are ENHRY and SYGVKD. The CDR3 has 13 residues. The ends lost 6 bases at V and 5 bases at J; junction bases unmatched: 6. CDR3 residues: CAIRATGGDEQYF. Here the CDR3 DNA reads TGTGCCATCAGGGCTACAGGGGGAGACGAGCAGTACTTC.

The V call is TRBV13, the J call TRBJ2-7; D is uncertain. CDR3 size: 11 residues. V gave up 5 bases and J gave up 6 bases, with 8 bases separating them. Germline values: CDR1 PRHDT, CDR2 FYEKMQ (reference sequence). Here the CDR3 DNA reads TGTGCCAGCAGCCAACGACGCGAGCAGTACTTC. This sequence encodes CASSQRREQYF.

In its sample, this clone was seen a few times. The chain employs TRBV27 and TRBJ1-5; D is undetermined. Germline-derived CDR1 and CDR2 are MNHEY and SMNVEV (reference sequence). This CDR3 has 14 amino acids. V shed 6 bases and J shed 6 bases, with 15 bases lying between them. CDR3 amino acids: CASSPRPWVQPQHF. CDR3 DNA sequence: TGTGCCAGCAGCCCTCGGCCGTGGGTTCAGCCCCAGCATTTT.

DNA of the CDR3: TGTGCCAGCAGCTTAGCGGACAGTTATCGGTCGGATACGCAGTATTTT. It encodes CASSLADSYRSDTQYF. The chain joins TRBV7-9 to TRBJ2-3; perhaps TRBD1 as D (6 bases). Looked up from germline, CDR1 is SEHNR and CDR2 is FQNEAQ (reference sequence). V was shortened by 0 bases and J by 6 bases, with 16 bases between the two germline ends. This CDR3 region has 16 residues. Supplemented by reference TRBV7-9 and TRBJ2-3, the full variable domain reads DTGVSQNPRHKITKRGQNVTFRCDPISEHNRLYWYRQTLGQGPEFLTYFQNEAQLEKSRLLSDRFSAERPKGSFSTLEIQRTEQGDSAMYLCASSLADSYRSDTQYFGPGTRLTVL.

This clone was seen a few times. The V and J genes are TRBV29-1 and TRBJ2-1; D is perhaps TRBD2 (6 bases). The V gene's germline CDR1 is SQVTM and CDR2 ANQGSEA. The CDR3 contains 10 residues. The V end lost 4 bases, the J end lost 8 bases, and 6 bases lay between the germline ends. The CDR3 nucleotides are TGCAGCGTTGGGGAGGATGAGCAGTTCTTC. Translation gives CSVGEDEQFF.

This clone was recorded once. The V gene is TRBV30, the J gene TRBJ1-5, with 12 bases matching TRBD1. The CDR3 totals 14 residues. The trim removed 3 bases at V and 6 bases at J, leaving 3 bases unmatched. Germline values: CDR1 GTSNPN, CDR2 SVGIG (reference sequence). The CDR3 region is CAWSSGQGAQPQHF. In DNA form, the CDR3 reads TGTGCCTGGAGCTCGGGACAGGGGGCTCAGCCCCAGCATTTT.

The rearrangement links TRBV27 to TRBJ2-7; the D gene could be TRBD1 or TRBD2 (5 bases each). This CDR3 contains 16 residues. Germline V gene lookup returns CDR1 MNHEY and CDR2 SMNVEV (reference sequence). V lost 6 bases to trimming and J lost 1 base, with 19 bases between them. The chain's CDR3 is CASSQWGDSGSYEQYF. For the CDR3, the DNA is TGTGCCAGCAGCCAGTGGGGAGACAGTGGTTCCTACGAGCAGTACTTC.

J is TRBJ1-1 and V is TRBV4-3, with D uncertain. This CDR3 spans 14 amino acids. CDR1 LGHNA and CDR2 YSLEER come from the germline V gene. V was trimmed by 2 bases and J by 7 bases, leaving 14 bases between them. The CDR3 bases are TGCGCCAGCAGCCAAATGGGAGAGGGCTTTGAAGCTTTCTTT. Its protein product is CASSQMGEGFEAFF.

CDR3 nucleotide sequence: TGTGCCAGCAGCTCCAGGGCCGCGGGGATCATGAACACTGAAGCTTTCTTT. It yields the protein CASSSRAAGIMNTEAFF. The chain combines TRBV7-9 with TRBJ1-1; D is perhaps TRBD1 (5 bases). Trimming removed 4 bases at V and 0 bases at J, with 18 bases between. Germline loops: CDR1 SEHNR, CDR2 FQNEAQ (reference sequence). This CDR3 is 17 amino acids long.

The V and J genes are TRBV2 and TRBJ2-3; no reliable D call. The CDR3 totals 10 residues. The germline V gene has CDR1 SNHLY and CDR2 FYNNEI. V lost 8 bases to trimming and J lost 3 bases, with 3 bases between them. This CDR3 is CASATDTQYF. For the CDR3, the DNA is TGTGCCAGCGCGACAGATACGCAGTATTTT. Based on the CDR3 plus reference TRBV2 and TRBJ2-3, the full variable domain is EPEVTQTPSHQVTQMGQEVILRCVPISNHLYFYWYRQILGQKVEFLVSFYNNEISEKSEIFDDQFSVERPDGSNFTLKIRSTKLEDSAMYFCASATDTQYFGPGTRLTVL.

This chain uses TRBV29-1 with TRBJ1-1; 9 positions match TRBD1. Germline lookup yields CDR1 SQVTM and CDR2 ANQGSEA. This CDR3 has 13 residues. Trimming cost V 4 bases and J 10 bases; bases outside gene matches: 10. The CDR3, as DNA: TGCAGCGTTGTGGGACAGGGCGAGGGAGGAGCTTTCTTT. Translating gives CSVVGQGEGGAFF.